This T cell receptor beta chain was recorded in a study of T-cell reconstitution after alpha-beta-depleted transplantation in children. Findings and caveats of the study: Expanded clones from the graft, numbering several hundred, reportedly supplied alpha-beta T cells about two months after transplant. One year after transplant, T-cell counts and diversity came mostly from newly produced T cells. After transplant, high TCRbeta diversity at day 60 in some patients arose from surviving recipient T cells and thymic progenitors.

This clonotype has a count of ten or more. The target antigen is unknown. Unique molecular identifiers were used to barcode this TCRbeta library. TCRdb reprocessed the PCR reads via MiXCR and lists one record per CDR3 protein. The sample lists 480,000 or so distinct CDR3 sequences; 10% to 13% were seen once. The germline V gene encodes CDR1 SGHTA and CDR2 FQGNSA. V lost 1 base to trimming and J lost 2 bases, with 12 bases between them. This CDR3 region has 15 residues. V is TRBV7-2 and J is TRBJ2-7; D might be TRBD1 (5 bases). The sequenced sample was PBMCs, obtained before TCRalphabeta/CD19-depleted stem cell transplant. This TCR was recovered from a child aged 2 to 9 with inherited bone marrow failure, due to receive a stem cell transplant. This chain's CDR3 is CASSLVPGSTYEQYF. The CDR3 nucleotides read TGTGCCAGCAGCTTAGTCCCAGGGTCGACCTACGAGCAGTACTTC.